These 21 T cell receptor beta chains were sequenced from one sample in a study of blood T cell repertoires in COVID-19. Only in-frame clones appear in the TCRdb table, and some are missing; sequencing was by immunoSEQ multiplex PCR. The data contain 250,000 to 400,000 clones, over 75% of them singletons. The sample comprised PBMCs or T cells enriched from blood (not recorded which). These receptor sequences come from a woman aged 25 to 39 who had recovered from COVID-19.

V usage is TRBV3-1 (or the pseudogene TRBV3-2) and J usage is TRBJ1-1; perhaps TRBD1 as D (6 bases). V shed 4 bases and J shed 12 bases, with 18 bases lying between them. CDR1 LGHDT and CDR2 YNNKEL come from the germline V gene (reference sequence). CDR3 length: 13 residues. CDR3 in amino acids: CASSPTDREPTFF. Written as DNA, the CDR3 is TGTGCCAGCAGCCCCACGGACAGAGAGCCGACTTTCTTT.

The chain couples TRBV19 to TRBJ1-2, with 9 bases identical to TRBD1. Looked up from germline, CDR1 is LNHDA and CDR2 is SQIVND (reference sequence). V lost 7 bases, J lost 2 bases, and 5 bases stayed unmatched. This CDR3 is built from 14 residues. The CDR3 coding sequence is TGTGCCAGTACCTTAGACAGGGGGAACTATGGCTACACCTTC. Amino acids: CASTLDRGNYGYTF.

This sequence joins TRBV21-1 and TRBJ2-2; the table's D call TRBD2 went unverified against the DNA. TRBV21-1 constitutes a pseudogene. The CDR3 consists of 18 residues. The DNA of the CDR3 is TGTGCCAGCAGCAATGGTGGAGGGGGAGGGAAAAAAACCGGGGAGCTGTTTTTT. It translates to CASSNGGGGGKKTGELFF.

This clone occurred once. This chain joins TRBV2 and TRBJ2-7, with 8 bases that match TRBD1. CDR3 length: 12 amino acids. Trimming at V came to 11 bases and at J to 3 bases, leaving 6 bases not matched to a gene. Germline values: CDR1 SNHLY, CDR2 FYNNEI. CDR3 coding DNA: TGTGCCGGCCGGGACAGGAGCTACGAGCAGTACTTC. Translated: CAGRDRSYEQYF.

This chain links TRBV13 with TRBJ1-2; 7 bases are a match to TRBD1. Unmatched junction bases numbered 7, after V lost 2 bases and J lost 7 bases. The CDR3 has 14 residues. Germline CDR1 and CDR2: PRHDT and FYEKMQ (reference sequence). The CDR3 DNA reads as TGTGCCAGCAGCTTATGGGCAGGGGGATCTGGCTACACCTTC. Its protein product is CASSLWAGGSGYTF.

The rearrangement uses TRBV3-1 (or the pseudogene TRBV3-2) and TRBJ2-7; D not resolved. CDR1 is LGHDT and CDR2 is YNNKEL in the germline V gene (reference sequence). The CDR3 is 12 amino acids. The V and J ends lost 3 bases and 6 bases respectively, with 9 bases between them. The CDR3 sequence: CASSQGPREQYF. The CDR3 coding sequence is TGTGCCAGCAGCCAGGGCCCTCGCGAGCAGTACTTC.

This clone was picked up one time. The gene calls are TRBV19 and TRBJ2-7, with D possibly TRBD2 on 7 matching bases. The CDR3 sequence is 15 residues long. The germline gives CDR1 LNHDA, CDR2 SQIVND (reference sequence). V was shortened by 6 bases and J by 4 bases, with 19 bases between the two germline ends. CDR3 protein: CASSGLRGGLYEQYF. In DNA, the CDR3 is TGTGCCAGTAGCGGGCTCCGCGGGGGCTTATACGAGCAGTACTTC.

This clone came up a few times. This chain joins TRBV14 and TRBJ1-1; D gene uncertain. This CDR3 is built from 12 residues. Germline assignment: CDR1 SGHDN and CDR2 FVKESK. With 1 base removed from V and 10 bases from J, the gap between germline ends came to 10 bases. The CDR3 is CASSQVALAAFF. CDR3 DNA: TGTGCCAGCAGCCAAGTAGCGTTAGCAGCTTTCTTT.

J is TRBJ2-6 and V is TRBV9, with D unclear. The CDR3 length is 17 residues. Per the germline V gene, CDR1 is SGDLS and CDR2 is YYNGEE. V was shortened by 0 bases and J by 1 base, with 11 bases between the two germline ends. The CDR3 coding sequence is TGTGCCAGCAGCGTAGAAGATGGCAGATCTGGGGCCAACGTCCTGACTTTC. Its translation is CASSVEDGRSGANVLTF.

This chain links TRBV12-3 or TRBV12-4 with TRBJ2-1; TRBD1 matches at 7 bases. J gave up 4 bases and V 6 bases, and 3 bases lay outside the gene matches. The CDR3 loop spans 13 amino acids. DNA for the CDR3: TGTGCCAGCAGCCGGGGACAGTACAATGAGCAGTTCTTC. It specifies CASSRGQYNEQFF.

This chain joins TRBV15 and TRBJ2-5, with D possibly TRBD1 on 6 matching bases. Germline values: CDR1 LNHNV, CDR2 YYDKDF (reference sequence). Trimming cost V 0 bases and J 6 bases, with 14 bases left between them. This CDR3 comprises 15 residues. CDR3 loop: CATSRDVGAVKTQYF. The CDR3 DNA reads as TGTGCCACCAGCAGAGATGTGGGGGCGGTGAAGACCCAGTACTTC.

The rearrangement joins TRBV30 to TRBJ2-5; D perhaps matches TRBD1 (6 bases). V dropped 2 bases and J dropped 5 bases, with 18 bases sitting between them. Germline V gene sequence: CDR1 GTSNPN, CDR2 SVGIG (reference sequence). The CDR3 is 15 residues long. The CDR3 DNA sequence: TGTGCCTGGAGTCGTTTTATGCAGGGGTACGAGACCCAGTACTTC. It yields the protein CAWSRFMQGYETQYF.

V gene TRBV2 combines with J gene TRBJ1-1; 11 bases map to TRBD1. Germline CDR1 SNHLY, CDR2 FYNNEI. The length of the CDR3 is 18 residues. The ends lost 4 bases at V and 8 bases at J; junction bases unmatched: 18. CDR3: CASSVGVGTGGRTVEAFF. CDR3 sequence (DNA): TGTGCCAGCAGTGTGGGCGTTGGGACAGGGGGACGGACCGTCGAAGCTTTCTTT.

This chain joins TRBV19 and TRBJ1-2; the match to TRBD1 covers 8 bases. With V trimmed by 9 bases and J by 3 bases, 15 bases remained unmatched. Germline V gives CDR1 LNHDA, CDR2 SQIVND (reference sequence). The CDR3 totals 16 residues. Written as DNA, the CDR3 is TGTGCCAGGGCTACCGGGACAGGCTCCCCCTACTATGGCTACACCTTC. Translating gives CARATGTGSPYYGYTF.

The rearrangement links TRBV16 to TRBJ2-6, with TRBD1 identical over 7 bases. The germline CDR1 and CDR2 sequences are KGHSY and FQNENV. Trimming at V came to 4 bases and at J to 2 bases, leaving 5 bases not matched to a gene. CDR3 size: 16 residues. CDR3 sequence: CASSLNRGTGANVLTF. The CDR3 DNA follows: TGTGCCAGCAGCCTTAACAGGGGAACTGGGGCCAACGTCCTGACTTTC.

The chain uses TRBV6-2 or TRBV6-3 and TRBJ1-2, with D uncertain. The V gene lost 5 bases and the J gene lost 3 bases, with 7 bases spanning the gap. Looked up from germline, CDR1 is MNHEY and CDR2 is SVGEGT. This CDR3 spans 12 amino acids. CDR3 DNA sequence: TGTGCCAGCAGTCCCGGGGACTATGGCTACACCTTC. Its protein product is CASSPGDYGYTF.

V and J are TRBV5-5 and TRBJ1-2, with a tentative D call TRBD1 (6 bases). The V gene lost 0 bases and the J gene lost 8 bases, with 17 bases spanning the gap. In germline, CDR1 is SGHKS, CDR2 YYEKEE (reference sequence). The CDR3 runs to 15 residues. CDR3 coding DNA: TGTGCCAGCAGCTTGGAGGACAGTTGGGCTAGAGGCTACACCTTC. Translating gives CASSLEDSWARGYTF.

J is TRBJ1-2 and V is TRBV6-2 or TRBV6-3; D gene uncertain. The germline V gene encodes CDR1 MNHEY and CDR2 SVGEGT. The CDR3 has 14 amino acids. V was clipped by 2 bases and J by 4 bases, with 11 bases between them. The chain's CDR3 is CASSYGRVGYGYTF. The CDR3 nucleotides are TGTGCCAGCAGTTACGGCCGGGTGGGCTATGGCTACACCTTC.

V gene TRBV3-1 (or the pseudogene TRBV3-2) combines with J gene TRBJ2-1; 9 bases map to TRBD2. The CDR3 loop spans 16 amino acids. Germline V CDR1 and CDR2: LGHDT, YNNKEL (reference sequence). V lost 2 bases to trimming and J lost 7 bases; unmatched junction nucleotides: 9. The CDR3 nucleotides are TGTGCCAGCAGCCAACCCTCTAGCGGGGTTTGGAATGAGCAGTTCTTC. This sequence encodes CASSQPSSGVWNEQFF.

The V gene is TRBV18, the J gene TRBJ2-7, with 9 positions matching TRBD1. The CDR3 totals 15 residues. Germline-derived CDR1 and CDR2 are KGHSH and LQKENI. V gave up 0 bases and J gave up 5 bases; unmatched junction bases: 5. CDR3 sequence: CASSPPRTGAHEQYF. CDR3 bases: TGTGCCAGCTCACCACCCCGGACAGGGGCCCACGAGCAGTACTTC.

This clone was detected once. The chain has TRBV9 and TRBJ1-1; D is perhaps TRBD1 (5 bases). The CDR3 has 14 amino acids. V lost 0 bases to trimming and J lost 0 bases, with 6 bases between them. The germline V gene encodes CDR1 SGDLS and CDR2 YYNGEE. CDR3 protein: CASSVAGMNTEAFF. For the CDR3, the DNA is TGTGCCAGCAGCGTAGCAGGGATGAACACTGAAGCTTTCTTT.